This TCR beta chain was found in a study of technical replicates of blood from a handful of donors (dated by TCRdb to about 2017). The CDR3, from cysteine to phenylalanine, totals 13 residues. Kept here is only the CDR3 DNA, which spans 39 bases and is read in frame from base 1. V loses 7 bases at its end and J loses 5 bases; junction bases beyond the gene matches: 7. CDR1 and CDR2 (SNHLY, FYNNEI) derive from the germline V gene. As for this clone: Its antigen has not been determined. Base qualities are not provided; no much larger clone lies one nucleotide away.

Receptor libraries were prepared by the immunoSEQ multiplex PCR assay. In its TCRdb copy, this immuneACCESS table keeps in-frame sequences only and misses some clones. Where compared with another copy, unresolved V genes explain less than half of these, and the others have no known cause. This sample has about 60,000 clones in its table, and around 87% of those were observed once. The ten biggest clones cover under 6.5% of the sample. The chain is made from TRBV2 and TRBJ2-5, with 7 central nucleotides matching TRBD2. Source material: PBMCs. This clonotype originated in a human donor in good health. Some clones in this sample may be carry-over from other donors' samples. The CDR3 loop reads CASTSGAWETQYF. The DNA sequence is given as TGTGCCAGCACCAGCGGGGCCTGGGAGACCCAGTACTTC.